This TCR beta chain was profiled in a study of shared clonotypes between healthy human individuals. Across the study: Donors, aged 18 to 49, were a couple of women and three men. CD4 naive and CD4 memory each took three plates per donor, while CD8 naive took two and CD8 memory one. Overall study findings and caveats: Sharing across a few donors was seen in 4% to 6.5% of naive CD4 clonotypes.

Cells designated naive CD8 were CD45RO-negative and were positively selected for CCR7, with terminally differentiated effector memory CD45RA+ cells excluded. Comment on this clone: The target antigen is unknown.

The protocol was immunoSEQ multiplex PCR, while the TCRdb copy is restricted to in-frame clones and leaves out a portion. The sample holds around 2,000,000 clones, about 95% seen once. This sequence originates from a man between 18 and 29 years old in good health. Sequenced: naive CD8+ T cells sorted from blood.

The CDR3 spells CASSYGPNTGELFF. For the CDR3, the DNA is TGTGCCAGCAGTTATGGCCCGAACACCGGGGAGCTGTTTTTT. The rearrangement uses TRBV28 and TRBJ2-2; D not certain. Germline assignment: CDR1 MDHEN and CDR2 SYDVKM. This CDR3 comprises 14 residues. With 4 bases removed from V and 0 bases from J, the gap between germline ends came to 6 bases.